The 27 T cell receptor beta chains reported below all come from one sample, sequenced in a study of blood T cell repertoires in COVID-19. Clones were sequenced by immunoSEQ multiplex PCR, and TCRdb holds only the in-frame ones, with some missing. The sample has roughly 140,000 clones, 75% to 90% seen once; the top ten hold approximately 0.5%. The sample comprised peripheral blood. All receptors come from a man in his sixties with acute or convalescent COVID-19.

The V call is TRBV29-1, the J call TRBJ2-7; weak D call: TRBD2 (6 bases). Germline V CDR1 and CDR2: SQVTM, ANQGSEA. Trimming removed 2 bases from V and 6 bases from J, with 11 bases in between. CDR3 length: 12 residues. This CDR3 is CSVENTAGEQYF. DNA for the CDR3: TGCAGCGTTGAAAACACAGCGGGCGAGCAGTACTTC.

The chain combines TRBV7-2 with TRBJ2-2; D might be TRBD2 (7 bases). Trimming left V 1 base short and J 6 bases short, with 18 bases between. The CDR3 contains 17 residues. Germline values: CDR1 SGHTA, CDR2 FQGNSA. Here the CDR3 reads CASSLDLGGRLSGELFF. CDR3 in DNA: TGTGCCAGCAGCTTAGATTTGGGGGGGCGATTGTCCGGGGAGCTGTTTTTT.

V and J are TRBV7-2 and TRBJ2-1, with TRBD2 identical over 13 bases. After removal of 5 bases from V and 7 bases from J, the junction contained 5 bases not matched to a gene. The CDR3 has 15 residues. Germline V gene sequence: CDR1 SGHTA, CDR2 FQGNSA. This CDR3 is CASSRRLAGGNEQFF. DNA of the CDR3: TGTGCCAGCAGCCGCCGACTAGCGGGGGGTAATGAGCAGTTCTTC.

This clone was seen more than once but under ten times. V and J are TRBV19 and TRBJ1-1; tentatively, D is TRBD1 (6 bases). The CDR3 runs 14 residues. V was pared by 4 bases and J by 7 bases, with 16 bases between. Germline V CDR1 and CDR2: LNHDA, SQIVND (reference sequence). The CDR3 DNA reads TGTGCCAGTAGTAGCCCCGGCAGGGGATTTGAAGCTTTCTTT. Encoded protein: CASSSPGRGFEAFF.

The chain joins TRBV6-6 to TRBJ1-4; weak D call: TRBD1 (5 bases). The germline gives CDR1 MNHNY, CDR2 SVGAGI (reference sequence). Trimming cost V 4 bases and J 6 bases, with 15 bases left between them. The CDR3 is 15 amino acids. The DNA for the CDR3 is TGTGCCAGCAGTTCAGGGAAGACTTCACATGAAAAACTGTTTTTT. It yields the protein CASSSGKTSHEKLFF.

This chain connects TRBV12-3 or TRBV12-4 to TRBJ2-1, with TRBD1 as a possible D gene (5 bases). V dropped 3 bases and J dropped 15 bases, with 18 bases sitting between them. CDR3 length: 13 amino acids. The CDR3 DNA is TGTGCCAGCAGTTTGTCGACAGATAGGGATCCGTTCTTC. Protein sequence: CASSLSTDRDPFF.

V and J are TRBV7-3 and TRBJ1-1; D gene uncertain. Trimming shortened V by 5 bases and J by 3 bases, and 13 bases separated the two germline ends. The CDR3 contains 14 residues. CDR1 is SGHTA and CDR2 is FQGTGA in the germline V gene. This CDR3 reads CASSPNAADTEAFF. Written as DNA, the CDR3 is TGTGCCAGCAGCCCCAACGCCGCGGACACTGAAGCTTTCTTT.

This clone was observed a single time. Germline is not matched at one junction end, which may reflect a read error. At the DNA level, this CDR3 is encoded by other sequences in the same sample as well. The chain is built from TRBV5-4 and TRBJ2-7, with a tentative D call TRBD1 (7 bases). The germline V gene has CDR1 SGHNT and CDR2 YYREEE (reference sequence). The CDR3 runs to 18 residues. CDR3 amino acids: CASSLGGGGMIGSYEQYF. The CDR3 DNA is TGCGCCAGCAGCTTGGGTGGAGGGGGCATGATCGGCTCCTACGAGCAGTACTTC.

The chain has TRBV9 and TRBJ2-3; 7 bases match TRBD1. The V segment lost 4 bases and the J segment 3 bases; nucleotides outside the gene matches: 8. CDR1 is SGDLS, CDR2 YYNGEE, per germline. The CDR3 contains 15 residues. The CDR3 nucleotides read TGTGCCAGCAGCTTCAGACAGGGTGGGACAGATACGCAGTATTTT. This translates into CASSFRQGGTDTQYF. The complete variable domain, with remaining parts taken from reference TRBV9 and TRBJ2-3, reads DSGVTQTPKHLITATGQRVTLRCSPRSGDLSVYWYQQSLDQGLQFLIQYYNGEERAKGNILERFSAQQFPDLHSELNLSSLELGDSALYFCASSFRQGGTDTQYFGPGTRLTVL.

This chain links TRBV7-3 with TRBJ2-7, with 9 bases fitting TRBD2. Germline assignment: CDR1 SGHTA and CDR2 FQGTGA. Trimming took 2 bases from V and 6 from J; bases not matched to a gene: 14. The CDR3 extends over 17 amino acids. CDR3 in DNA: TGTGCCAGCAGCTTAGGAGTAGCGGGAGATGGTCAAGGCGAGCAGTACTTC. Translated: CASSLGVAGDGQGEQYF.

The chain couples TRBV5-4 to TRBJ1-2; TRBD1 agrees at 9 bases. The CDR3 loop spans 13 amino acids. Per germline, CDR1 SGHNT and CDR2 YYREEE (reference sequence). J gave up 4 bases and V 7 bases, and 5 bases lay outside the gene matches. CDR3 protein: CASEETGGYGYTF. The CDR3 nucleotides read TGTGCCAGCGAAGAGACAGGGGGCTATGGCTACACCTTC.

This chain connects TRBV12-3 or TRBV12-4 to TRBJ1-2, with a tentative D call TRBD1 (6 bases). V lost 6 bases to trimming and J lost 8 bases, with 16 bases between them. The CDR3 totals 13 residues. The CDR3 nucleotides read TGTGCCAGCAGCCCAGCCCAGGGGAACGGCTACACCTTC. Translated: CASSPAQGNGYTF.

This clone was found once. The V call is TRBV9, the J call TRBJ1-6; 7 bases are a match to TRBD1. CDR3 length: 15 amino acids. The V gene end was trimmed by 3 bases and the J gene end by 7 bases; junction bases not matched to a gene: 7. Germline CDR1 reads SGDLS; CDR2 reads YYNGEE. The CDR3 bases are TGTGCCAGCAGCGGGGGGACAGCAGGGAATTCACCCCTCCACTTT. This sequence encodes CASSGGTAGNSPLHF.

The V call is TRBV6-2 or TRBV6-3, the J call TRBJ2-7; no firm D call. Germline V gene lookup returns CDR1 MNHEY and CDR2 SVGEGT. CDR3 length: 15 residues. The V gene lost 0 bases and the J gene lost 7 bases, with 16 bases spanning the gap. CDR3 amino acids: CASSYSGVSYLEQYF. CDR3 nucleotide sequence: TGTGCCAGCAGTTACTCTGGAGTTTCCTACTTGGAGCAGTACTTC.

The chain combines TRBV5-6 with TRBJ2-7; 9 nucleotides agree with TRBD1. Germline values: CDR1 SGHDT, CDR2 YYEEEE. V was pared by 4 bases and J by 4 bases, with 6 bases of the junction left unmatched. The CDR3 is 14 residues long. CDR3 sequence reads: CASSVGQGRYEQYF. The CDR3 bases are TGTGCCAGCAGCGTGGGACAGGGTAGGTACGAGCAGTACTTC.

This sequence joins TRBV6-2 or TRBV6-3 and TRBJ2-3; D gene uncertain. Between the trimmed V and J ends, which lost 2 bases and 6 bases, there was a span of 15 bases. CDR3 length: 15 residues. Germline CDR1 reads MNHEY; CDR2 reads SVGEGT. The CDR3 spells CASSYHIALGDTQYF. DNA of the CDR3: TGTGCCAGCAGTTACCATATCGCGCTCGGGGATACGCAGTATTTT.

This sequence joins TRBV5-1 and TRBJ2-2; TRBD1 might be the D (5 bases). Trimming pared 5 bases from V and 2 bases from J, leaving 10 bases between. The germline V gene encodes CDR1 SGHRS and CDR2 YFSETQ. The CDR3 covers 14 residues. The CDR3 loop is CASREGVNTGELFF. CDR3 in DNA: TGCGCCAGCAGAGAAGGGGTCAACACCGGGGAGCTGTTTTTT.

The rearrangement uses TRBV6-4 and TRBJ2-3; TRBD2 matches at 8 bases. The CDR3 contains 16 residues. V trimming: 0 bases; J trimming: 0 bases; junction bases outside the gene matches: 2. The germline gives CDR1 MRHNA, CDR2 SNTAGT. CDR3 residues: CASSDSASGSTDTQYF. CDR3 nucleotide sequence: TGTGCCAGCAGTGACTCGGCTAGCGGGAGCACAGATACGCAGTATTTT.

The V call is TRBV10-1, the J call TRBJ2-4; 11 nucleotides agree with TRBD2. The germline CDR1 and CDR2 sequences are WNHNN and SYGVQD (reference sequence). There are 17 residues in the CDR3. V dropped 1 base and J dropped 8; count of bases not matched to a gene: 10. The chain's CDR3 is CASSEYSGRALGYIQYF. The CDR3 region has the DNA TGCGCCAGCAGTGAGTATAGCGGGAGGGCCTTAGGTTACATTCAGTACTTC.

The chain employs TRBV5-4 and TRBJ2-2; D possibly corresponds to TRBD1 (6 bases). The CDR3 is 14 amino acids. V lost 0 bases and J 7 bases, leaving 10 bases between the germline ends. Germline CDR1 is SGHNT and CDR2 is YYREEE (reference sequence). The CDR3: CASSLVGAGGELFF. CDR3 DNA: TGTGCCAGCAGCTTGGTGGGGGCTGGCGGGGAGCTGTTTTTT.

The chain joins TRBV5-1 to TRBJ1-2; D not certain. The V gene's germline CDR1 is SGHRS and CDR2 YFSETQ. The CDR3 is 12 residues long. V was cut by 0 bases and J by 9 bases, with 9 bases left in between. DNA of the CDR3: TGCGCCAGCAGCTTGGTAGAGGGCCGCTACACCTTC. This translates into CASSLVEGRYTF. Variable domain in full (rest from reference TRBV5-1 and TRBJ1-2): KAGVTQTPRYLIKTRGQQVTLSCSPISGHRSVSWYQQTPGQGLQFLFEYFSETQRNKGNFPGRFSGRQFSNSRSEMNVSTLELGDSALYLCASSLVEGRYTFGSGTRLTVV.

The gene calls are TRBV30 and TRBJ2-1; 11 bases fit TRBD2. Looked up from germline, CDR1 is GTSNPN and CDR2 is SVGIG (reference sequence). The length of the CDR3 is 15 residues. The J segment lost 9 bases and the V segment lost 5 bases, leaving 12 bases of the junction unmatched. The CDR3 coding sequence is TGTGCCTGGGACCTTGGACTAGCGGGTAGGGTTGAGCAGTTCTTC. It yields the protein CAWDLGLAGRVEQFF.

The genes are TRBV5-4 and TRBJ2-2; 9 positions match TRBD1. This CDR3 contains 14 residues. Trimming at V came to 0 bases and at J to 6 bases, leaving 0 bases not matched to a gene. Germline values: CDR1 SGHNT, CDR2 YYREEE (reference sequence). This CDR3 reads CASSLGQGAGELFF. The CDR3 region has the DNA TGTGCCAGCAGCTTGGGACAGGGGGCCGGGGAGCTGTTTTTT.

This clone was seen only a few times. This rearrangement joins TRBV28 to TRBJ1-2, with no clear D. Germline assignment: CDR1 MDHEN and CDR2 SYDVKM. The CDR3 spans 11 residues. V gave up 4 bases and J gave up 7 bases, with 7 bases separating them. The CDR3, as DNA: TGTGCCAGCAGTTCCTACGCTGGCTACACCTTC. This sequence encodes CASSSYAGYTF.

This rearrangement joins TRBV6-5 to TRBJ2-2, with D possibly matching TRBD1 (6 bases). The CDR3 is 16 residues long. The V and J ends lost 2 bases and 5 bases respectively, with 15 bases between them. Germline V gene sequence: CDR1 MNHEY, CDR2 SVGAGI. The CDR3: CASSYANRVGTGELFF. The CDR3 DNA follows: TGTGCCAGCAGTTACGCCAACAGGGTAGGGACCGGGGAGCTGTTTTTT.

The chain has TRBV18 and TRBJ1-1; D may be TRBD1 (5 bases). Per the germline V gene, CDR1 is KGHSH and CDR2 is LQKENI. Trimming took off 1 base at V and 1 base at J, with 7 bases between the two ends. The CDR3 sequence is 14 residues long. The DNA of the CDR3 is TGTGCCAGCTCACCACAGGGGCCGAACACTGAAGCTTTCTTT. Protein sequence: CASSPQGPNTEAFF.

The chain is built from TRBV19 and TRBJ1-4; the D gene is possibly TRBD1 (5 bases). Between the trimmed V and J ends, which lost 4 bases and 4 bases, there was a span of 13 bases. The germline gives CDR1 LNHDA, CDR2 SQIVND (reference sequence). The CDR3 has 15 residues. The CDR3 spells CASSSQQGINEKLFF. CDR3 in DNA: TGTGCCAGTAGTAGTCAGCAGGGCATTAATGAAAAACTGTTTTTT.